The 18 T cell receptor beta chains in this list originate from one sample, sequenced in a study of CD8 T cells in ankylosing spondylitis. TCRdb used MiXCR to reprocess the 5' RACE reads, holding one entry per CDR3 protein. In the table there are roughly 130,000 distinct CDR3 sequences, roughly 9% of which are singletons. Sequenced input: blood, either unsorted or a sorted T cell fraction (not recorded which). Every receptor here comes from a male donor with ankylosing spondylitis or in good health (not recorded which).

This chain joins TRBV5-8 and TRBJ2-3; 8 bases map to TRBD1. The germline V gene encodes CDR1 SGHTS and CDR2 YDEGEE. This CDR3 has 17 residues. V trimming: 4 bases; J trimming: 6 bases; junction bases outside the gene matches: 16. CDR3 residues: CASSGPPGTGGWDTQYF. The CDR3 coding sequence is TGTGCCAGCAGCGGGCCGCCAGGGACAGGCGGCTGGGATACGCAGTATTTT.

This clonotype was observed many times. This chain links TRBV4-2 with TRBJ2-2; 11 bases align to TRBD2. The trim removed 0 bases at V and 6 bases at J, leaving 3 bases unmatched. The V gene's germline CDR1 is LGHNA and CDR2 YNFKEQ. The CDR3 runs 16 residues. CDR3 region: CASSQDSSGRAGELFF. CDR3 DNA: TGTGCCAGCAGCCAAGATAGTAGCGGGAGGGCCGGGGAGCTGTTTTTT.

This clonotype was seen repeatedly, ten times or more. This chain links TRBV29-1 with TRBJ2-3; TRBD2 agrees at 9 bases. Looked up from germline, CDR1 is SQVTM and CDR2 is ANQGSEA. The junction had 4 bases not matched to a gene; V was cut back by 5 bases and J by 4 bases. The CDR3 has 13 amino acids. The DNA for the CDR3 is TGCAGCGTTTTTTCTAGCGGGGCAGATACGCAGTATTTT. This sequence encodes CSVFSSGADTQYF.

Ten or more counts support this clonotype. CDR3 DNA sequence: TGCGCCAGCAGCTTATTCGCACAGGGGGTCACCGGGGAGCTGTTTTTT. Protein product: CASSLFAQGVTGELFF. The chain links TRBV5-1 to TRBJ2-2; 8 nucleotides match TRBD1. After removal of 2 bases from V and 4 bases from J, the junction contained 7 bases not matched to a gene. From germline, CDR1 is SGHRS and CDR2 YFSETQ. CDR3 length: 16 amino acids. The variable domain in full, completed from reference TRBV5-1 and TRBJ2-2, reads KAGVTQTPRYLIKTRGQQVTLSCSPISGHRSVSWYQQTPGQGLQFLFEYFSETQRNKGNFPGRFSGRQFSNSRSEMNVSTLELGDSALYLCASSLFAQGVTGELFFGEGSRLTVL.

In its sample, this clonotype was seen a few times. The V call is TRBV5-1, the J call TRBJ2-1; 7 bases agree with TRBD2. V was pared by 0 bases and J by 0 bases, with 3 bases of the junction left unmatched. From germline, CDR1 is SGHRS and CDR2 YFSETQ. This CDR3 region has 16 residues. The CDR3 protein is CASSLAGTNSYNEQFF. CDR3 nucleotide sequence: TGCGCCAGCAGCTTGGCCGGGACTAACTCCTACAATGAGCAGTTCTTC.

This clonotype was counted ten times or more. This chain uses TRBV7-2 with TRBJ2-7, with D tentatively TRBD2 (5 bases). Between the trimmed V and J ends, which lost 0 bases and 3 bases, there was a span of 12 bases. Germline CDR1 SGHTA, CDR2 FQGNSA. The CDR3 covers 15 residues. This CDR3 is CASSLAGDTFYEQYF. The CDR3 bases are TGTGCCAGCAGCTTAGCGGGAGACACATTCTACGAGCAGTACTTC.

The V and J genes are TRBV6-2 or TRBV6-3 and TRBJ2-7; 9 nucleotides align to TRBD2. J was trimmed by 3 bases and V by 5 bases; bases with no gene match: 14. The CDR3 is 17 amino acids. CDR1 MNHEY and CDR2 SVGEGT come from the germline V gene. The CDR3 nucleotides are TGTGCCAGCAGTAAGTTCTACGTTAGCGGGAGTTTCTACGAGCAGTACTTC. Protein product: CASSKFYVSGSFYEQYF.

This clonotype was seen many times. The rearrangement links TRBV6-5 to TRBJ2-2; tentative D call: TRBD1 (5 bases). The V gene lost 2 bases and the J gene lost 3 bases, with 16 bases spanning the gap. The CDR3 consists of 17 residues. Germline values: CDR1 MNHEY, CDR2 SVGAGI. The CDR3 region is CASSYRGQGIDTGELFF. CDR3 DNA sequence: TGTGCCAGCAGTTACCGCGGACAAGGGATAGACACCGGGGAGCTGTTTTTT.

Of note for this clonotype: This may arise from a read error, as a much more abundant clone is one base away. The gene calls are TRBV5-1 and TRBJ2-3; D not certain. This CDR3 spans 15 amino acids. Trimming left V 0 bases short and J 4 bases short, with 12 bases between. CDR1 is SGHRS and CDR2 is YFSETQ in the germline V gene. The CDR3 DNA reads TGCGCCAGCAGCTTGGGCCAGTGGAAGGCAGATACGCAGTATTTT. Translation gives CASSLGQWKADTQYF.

V is TRBV18 and J is TRBJ1-4, with 8 positions matching TRBD1. V trimming: 2 bases; J trimming: 7 bases; junction bases outside the gene matches: 6. This CDR3 region has 15 residues. From germline, CDR1 is KGHSH and CDR2 LQKENI. CDR3 DNA sequence: TGTGCCAGCTCACCAACCGGGACAGGACTTGAAAAACTGTTTTTT. It is translated as CASSPTGTGLEKLFF.

There are many counts of this clonotype. This chain connects TRBV5-1 to TRBJ2-7, with a weak D call TRBD2 (6 bases). The CDR3 runs to 15 residues. Trimming pared 0 bases from V and 0 bases from J, leaving 10 bases between. Germline V gene lookup returns CDR1 SGHRS and CDR2 YFSETQ. CDR3 loop: CASSLGLGSSYEQYF. Written as DNA, the CDR3 is TGCGCCAGCAGCTTGGGACTAGGGAGCTCCTACGAGCAGTACTTC.

Of note for this clonotype: One end of the junction is discordant with germline, which a read error may explain. The CDR3 spells CASSPARLADTDKQYF. The CDR3 coding sequence is TGCGCCAGCAGCCCGGCCCGACTAGCGGATACAGATAAGCAGTATTTT. V is TRBV5-1 and J is TRBJ2-3; 9 bases are a match to TRBD2. The length of the CDR3 is 16 residues. CDR1 is SGHRS, CDR2 YFSETQ, per germline.

This clonotype has ten or more counts. This chain links TRBV4-2 with TRBJ2-2; 7 bases agree with TRBD1. Germline assignment: CDR1 LGHNA and CDR2 YNFKEQ. This CDR3 has 16 amino acids. Trimming cost V 2 bases and J 5 bases; bases outside gene matches: 8. The CDR3 region is CASSQRTGFSTGELFF. The CDR3 DNA sequence: TGTGCCAGCAGCCAACGGACAGGCTTTTCGACCGGGGAGCTGTTTTTT.

This clonotype turned up a few times. V gene TRBV5-6 combines with J gene TRBJ2-2; 11 nucleotides match TRBD1. Germline V lookup: CDR1 SGHDT, CDR2 YYEEEE. The CDR3 loop spans 20 amino acids. J lost 0 bases, V lost 4 bases, and 14 bases had no gene match. The CDR3 region has the DNA TGTGCCAGCAGCACGAGGTTAGGACAGGGGGCTAGTGCGAACACCGGGGAGCTGTTTTTT. This encodes CASSTRLGQGASANTGELFF. The full variable domain, with the rest looked up from reference TRBV5-6 and TRBJ2-2, is DAGVTQSPTHLIKTRGQQVTLRCSPKSGHDTVSWYQQALGQGPQFIFQYYEEEERQRGNFPDRFSGHQFPNYSSELNVNALLLGDSALYLCASSTRLGQGASANTGELFFGEGSRLTVL.

The sample holds many counts of this clonotype. The rearrangement joins TRBV13 to TRBJ2-2, with a possible D match to TRBD1 (5 bases). This CDR3 spans 14 amino acids. CDR1 and CDR2 from the germline V gene are PRHDT and FYEKMQ (reference sequence). V gave up 8 bases and J gave up 4 bases, with 14 bases separating them. The CDR3: CASVHLGPTGELFF. DNA for the CDR3: TGTGCCAGCGTCCATCTGGGGCCCACCGGGGAGCTGTTTTTT.

This clonotype has more than one count but fewer than ten. The rearrangement joins TRBV29-1 to TRBJ1-3, with D perhaps matching TRBD1 (6 bases). Trimming left V 7 bases short and J 4 bases short, with 11 bases between. The CDR3 is 12 residues long. The germline gives CDR1 SQVTM, CDR2 ANQGSEA. CDR3 bases: TGCAGCGCAAGGACAGACGGAAACACCATATATTTT. Encoded protein: CSARTDGNTIYF.

This clonotype was seen a few times. The chain has TRBV5-1 and TRBJ1-6; 7 bases match TRBD1. Germline loops: CDR1 SGHRS, CDR2 YFSETQ. V shed 0 bases and J 6 bases; nucleotides not matched to a gene: 3. The CDR3 totals 15 residues. This CDR3 reads CASSLAGTANSPLHF. The CDR3 DNA follows: TGCGCCAGCAGCTTGGCTGGGACAGCTAATTCACCCCTCCACTTT.

This clonotype was recorded at least ten times. V is TRBV6-2 or TRBV6-3 and J is TRBJ2-7; D is ambiguous. Trimming removed 8 bases from V and 2 bases from J, with 10 bases in between. Germline V CDR1 and CDR2: MNHEY, SVGEGT. The CDR3 covers 12 residues. CDR3 bases: TGTGCCAGCGGCCGGGTTCCCTACGAGCAGTACTTC. It codes for CASGRVPYEQYF.